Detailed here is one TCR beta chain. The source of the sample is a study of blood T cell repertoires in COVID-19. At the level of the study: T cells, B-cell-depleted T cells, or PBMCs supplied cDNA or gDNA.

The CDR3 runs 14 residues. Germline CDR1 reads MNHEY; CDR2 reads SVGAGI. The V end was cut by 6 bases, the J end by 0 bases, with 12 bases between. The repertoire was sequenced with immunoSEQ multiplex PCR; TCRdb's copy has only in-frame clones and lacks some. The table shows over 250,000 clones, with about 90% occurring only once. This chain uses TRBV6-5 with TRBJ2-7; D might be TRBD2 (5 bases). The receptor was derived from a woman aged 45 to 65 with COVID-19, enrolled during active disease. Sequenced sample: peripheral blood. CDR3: CASSPSGSSYEQYF. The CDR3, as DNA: TGTGCCAGCAGCCCGAGCGGCAGCTCCTACGAGCAGTACTTC.